This TCR beta chain is drawn from a study of blood T cell repertoires in COVID-19. Background on the study: From the United States, Italy and Spain came samples of acute and convalescent COVID-19. The analysed material was cDNA or gDNA that came from T cells, B-cell-depleted T cells, or PBMCs.

Per the authors' pipeline: Amplifying reference gene primers gave estimates of nucleated cell counts. Clones were read by immunoSEQ multiplex PCR, and TCRdb kept only the in-frame ones, dropping some. That table supplies the V and J calls and clone size; D and trimming were determined from the DNA. The data contain about 72,000 clones, under 90% of them singletons. This clonotype was obtained from a man between 65 and 79 years old with active or convalescent COVID-19. The sequencing sample was made of peripheral blood.

CDR3 DNA: TGTGCCAGTAGTATAGGGGGACAGATAATGAACACTGAAGCTTTCTTT. Encoded protein: CASSIGGQIMNTEAFF. The chain combines TRBV19 with TRBJ1-1, with 7 bases fitting TRBD1. Trimming at V came to 1 base and at J to 0 bases, leaving 5 bases not matched to a gene. The CDR3 loop spans 16 amino acids. The V gene's germline CDR1 is LNHDA and CDR2 SQIVND (reference sequence).